This T cell receptor (beta chain) was recovered during a study of blood T cell repertoires in COVID-19. The CDR3 runs 15 residues. Germline V lookup: CDR1 LNHDA, CDR2 SQIVND (reference sequence). Trimming took 4 bases from V and 4 from J, leaving 17 bases between them. Repertoires were generated with immunoSEQ multiplex PCR, while TCRdb's copy carries only in-frame clones and drops some. Altogether under 300,000 clones are present, 70% to 90% being singletons, with the ten largest covering around 3%. The V and J genes are TRBV19 and TRBJ2-7; D is ambiguous. This TCR was recovered from a woman aged 30 to 39 with active or convalescent COVID-19. The sequencing sample was made of peripheral blood. The CDR3, as DNA: TGTGCCAGTAGTACCCGACGTAATCAGAGGTACGAGCAGTACTTC. Protein product: CASSTRRNQRYEQYF.